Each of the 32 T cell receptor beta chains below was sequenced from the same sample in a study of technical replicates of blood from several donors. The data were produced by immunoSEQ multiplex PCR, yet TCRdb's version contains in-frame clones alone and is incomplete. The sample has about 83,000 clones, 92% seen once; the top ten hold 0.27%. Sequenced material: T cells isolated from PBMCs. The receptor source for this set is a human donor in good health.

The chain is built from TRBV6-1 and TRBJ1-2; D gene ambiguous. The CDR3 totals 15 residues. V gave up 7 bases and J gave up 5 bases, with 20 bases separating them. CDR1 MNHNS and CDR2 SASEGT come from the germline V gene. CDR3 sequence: CASIPSTGDYYGYTF. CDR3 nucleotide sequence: TGTGCCAGCATCCCCTCGACCGGGGATTATTATGGCTACACCTTC.

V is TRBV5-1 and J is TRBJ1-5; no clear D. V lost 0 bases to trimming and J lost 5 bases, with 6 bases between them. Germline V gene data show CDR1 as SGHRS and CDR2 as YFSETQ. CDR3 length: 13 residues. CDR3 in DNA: TGCGCCAGCAGCTTGGCCCAGGATCAGCCCCAGCATTTT. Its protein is CASSLAQDQPQHF.

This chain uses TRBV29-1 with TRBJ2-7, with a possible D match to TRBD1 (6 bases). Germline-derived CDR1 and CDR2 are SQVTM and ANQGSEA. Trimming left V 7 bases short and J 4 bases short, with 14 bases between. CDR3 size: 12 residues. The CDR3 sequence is CSATTGLYEQYF. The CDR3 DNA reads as TGCAGCGCTACGACAGGACTGTACGAGCAGTACTTC.

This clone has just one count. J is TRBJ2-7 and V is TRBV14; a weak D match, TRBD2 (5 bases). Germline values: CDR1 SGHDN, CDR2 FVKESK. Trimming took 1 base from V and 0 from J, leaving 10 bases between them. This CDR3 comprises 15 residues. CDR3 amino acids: CASSQVRGPSYEQYF. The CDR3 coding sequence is TGTGCCAGCAGCCAAGTAAGAGGGCCCTCCTACGAGCAGTACTTC.

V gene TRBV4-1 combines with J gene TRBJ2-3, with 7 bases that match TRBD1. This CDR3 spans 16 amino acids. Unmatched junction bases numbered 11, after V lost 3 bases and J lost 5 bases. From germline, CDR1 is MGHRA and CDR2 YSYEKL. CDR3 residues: CASSQAGGKVVDTQYF. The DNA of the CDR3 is TGCGCCAGCAGCCAGGCAGGGGGTAAAGTAGTAGATACGCAGTATTTT.

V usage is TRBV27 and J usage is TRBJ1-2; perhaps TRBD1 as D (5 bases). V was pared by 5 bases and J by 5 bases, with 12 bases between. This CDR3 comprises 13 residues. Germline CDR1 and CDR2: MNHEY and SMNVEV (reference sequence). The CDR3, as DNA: TGTGCCAGCAGTACCTACCAGGGTTATGGCTACACCTTC. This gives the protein CASSTYQGYGYTF.

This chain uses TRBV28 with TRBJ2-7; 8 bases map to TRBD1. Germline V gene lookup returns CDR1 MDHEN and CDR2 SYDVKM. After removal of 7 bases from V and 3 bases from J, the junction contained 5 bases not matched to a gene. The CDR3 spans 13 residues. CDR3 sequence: CASNRGVDYEQYF. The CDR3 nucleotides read TGTGCCAGCAACAGGGGGGTTGACTACGAGCAGTACTTC.

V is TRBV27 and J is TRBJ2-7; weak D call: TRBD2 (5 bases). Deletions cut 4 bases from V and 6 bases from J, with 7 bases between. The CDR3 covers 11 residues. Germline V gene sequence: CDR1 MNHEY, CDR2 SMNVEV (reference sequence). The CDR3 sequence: CASSSRGEQYF. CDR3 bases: TGTGCCAGCAGTTCCCGGGGCGAGCAGTACTTC.

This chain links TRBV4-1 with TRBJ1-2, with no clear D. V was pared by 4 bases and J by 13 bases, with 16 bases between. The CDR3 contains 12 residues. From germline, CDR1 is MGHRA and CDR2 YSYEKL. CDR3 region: CASSLPRHPFTF. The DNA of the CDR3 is TGCGCCAGCAGCCTTCCGCGCCATCCATTCACCTTC.

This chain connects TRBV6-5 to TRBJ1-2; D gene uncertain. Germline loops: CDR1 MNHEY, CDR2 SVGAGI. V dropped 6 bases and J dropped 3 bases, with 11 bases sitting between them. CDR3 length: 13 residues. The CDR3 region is CASSFGGDYGYTF. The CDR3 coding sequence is TGTGCCAGCAGCTTTGGCGGCGACTATGGCTACACCTTC.

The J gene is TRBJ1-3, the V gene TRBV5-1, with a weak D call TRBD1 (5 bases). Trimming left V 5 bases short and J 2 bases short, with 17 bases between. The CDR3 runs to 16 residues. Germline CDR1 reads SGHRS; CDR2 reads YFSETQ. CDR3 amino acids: CASSKSGNVAGNTIYF. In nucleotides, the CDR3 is TGCGCCAGCAGTAAATCAGGGAACGTCGCTGGAAACACCATATATTTT. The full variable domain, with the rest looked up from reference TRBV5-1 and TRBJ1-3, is KAGVTQTPRYLIKTRGQQVTLSCSPISGHRSVSWYQQTPGQGLQFLFEYFSETQRNKGNFPGRFSGRQFSNSRSEMNVSTLELGDSALYLCASSKSGNVAGNTIYFGEGSWLTVV.

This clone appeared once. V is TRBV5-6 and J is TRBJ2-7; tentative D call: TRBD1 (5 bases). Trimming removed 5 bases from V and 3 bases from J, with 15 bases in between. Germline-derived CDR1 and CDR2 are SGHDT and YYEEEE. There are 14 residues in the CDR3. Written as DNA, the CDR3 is TGTGCCAGCAGTCTGACAGACTCGTTCTACGAGCAGTACTTC. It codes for CASSLTDSFYEQYF. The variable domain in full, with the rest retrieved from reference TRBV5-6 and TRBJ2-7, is DAGVTQSPTHLIKTRGQQVTLRCSPKSGHDTVSWYQQALGQGPQFIFQYYEEEERQRGNFPDRFSGHQFPNYSSELNVNALLLGDSALYLCASSLTDSFYEQYFGPGTRLTVT.

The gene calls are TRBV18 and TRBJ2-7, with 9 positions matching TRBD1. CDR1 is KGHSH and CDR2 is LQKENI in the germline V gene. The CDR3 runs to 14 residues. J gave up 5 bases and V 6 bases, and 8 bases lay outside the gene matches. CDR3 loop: CASSLGQGIDEQYF. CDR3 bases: TGTGCCAGCTCCCTGGGACAGGGCATCGACGAGCAGTACTTC. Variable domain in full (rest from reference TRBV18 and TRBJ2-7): NAGVMQNPRHLVRRRGQEARLRCSPMKGHSHVYWYRQLPEEGLKFMVYLQKENIIDESGMPKERFSAEFPKEGPSILRIQQVVRGDSAAYFCASSLGQGIDEQYFGPGTRLTVT.

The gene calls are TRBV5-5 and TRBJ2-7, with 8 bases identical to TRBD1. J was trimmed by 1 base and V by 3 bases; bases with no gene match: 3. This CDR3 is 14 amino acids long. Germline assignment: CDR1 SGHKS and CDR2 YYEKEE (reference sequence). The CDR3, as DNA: TGTGCCAGCAGCTCCCGGGACAGGTCCTACGAGCAGTACTTC. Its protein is CASSSRDRSYEQYF.

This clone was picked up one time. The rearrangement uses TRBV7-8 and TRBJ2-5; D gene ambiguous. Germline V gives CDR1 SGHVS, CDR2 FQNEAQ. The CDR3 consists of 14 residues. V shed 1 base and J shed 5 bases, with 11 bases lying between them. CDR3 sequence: CASSLGTVKETQYF. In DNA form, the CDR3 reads TGTGCCAGCAGCTTAGGTACAGTTAAGGAGACCCAGTACTTC.

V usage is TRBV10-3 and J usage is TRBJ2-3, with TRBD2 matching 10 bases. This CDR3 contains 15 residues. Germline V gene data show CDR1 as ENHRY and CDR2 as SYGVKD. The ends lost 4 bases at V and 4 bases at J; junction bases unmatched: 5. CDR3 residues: CAISGSGGASDTQYF. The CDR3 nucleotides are TGTGCCATCAGTGGGAGCGGGGGGGCCTCAGATACGCAGTATTTT.

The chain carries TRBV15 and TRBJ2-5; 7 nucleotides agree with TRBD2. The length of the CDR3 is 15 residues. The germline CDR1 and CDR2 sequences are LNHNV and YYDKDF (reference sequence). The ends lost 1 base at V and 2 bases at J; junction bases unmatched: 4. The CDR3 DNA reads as TGTGCCACCAGCAGAGGGTCTAGCGGACAAGAGACCCAGTACTTC. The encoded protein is CATSRGSSGQETQYF. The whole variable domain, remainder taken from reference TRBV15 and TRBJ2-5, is DAMVIQNPRYQVTQFGKPVTLSCSQTLNHNVMYWYQQKSSQAPKLLFHYYDKDFNNEADTPDNFQSRRPNTSFCFLDIRSPGLGDTAMYLCATSRGSSGQETQYFGPGTRLLVL.

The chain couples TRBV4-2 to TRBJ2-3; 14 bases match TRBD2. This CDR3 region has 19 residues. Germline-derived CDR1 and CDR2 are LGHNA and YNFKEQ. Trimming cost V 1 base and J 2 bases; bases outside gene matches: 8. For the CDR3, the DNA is TGTGCCAGCAGCCAAGCCGGACTAGCGGGAGGCCCATTCACAGATACGCAGTATTTT. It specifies CASSQAGLAGGPFTDTQYF.

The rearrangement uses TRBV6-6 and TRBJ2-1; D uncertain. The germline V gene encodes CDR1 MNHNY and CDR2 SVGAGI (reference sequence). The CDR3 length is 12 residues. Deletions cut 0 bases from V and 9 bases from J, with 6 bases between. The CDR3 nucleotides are TGTGCCAGCAGTTACTCACCGAGTGAGCAGTTCTTC. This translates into CASSYSPSEQFF.

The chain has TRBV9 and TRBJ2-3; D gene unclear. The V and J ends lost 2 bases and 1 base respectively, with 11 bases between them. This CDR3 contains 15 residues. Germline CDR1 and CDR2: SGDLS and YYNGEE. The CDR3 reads CASSVRSGGTDTQYF. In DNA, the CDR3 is TGTGCCAGCAGCGTGAGATCTGGAGGCACAGATACGCAGTATTTT.

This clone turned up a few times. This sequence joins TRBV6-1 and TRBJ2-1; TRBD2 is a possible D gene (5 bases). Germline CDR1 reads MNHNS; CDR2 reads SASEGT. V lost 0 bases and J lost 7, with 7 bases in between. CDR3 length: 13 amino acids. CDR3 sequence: CASSEAGGNEQFF. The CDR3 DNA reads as TGTGCCAGCAGTGAAGCGGGCGGGAATGAGCAGTTCTTC.

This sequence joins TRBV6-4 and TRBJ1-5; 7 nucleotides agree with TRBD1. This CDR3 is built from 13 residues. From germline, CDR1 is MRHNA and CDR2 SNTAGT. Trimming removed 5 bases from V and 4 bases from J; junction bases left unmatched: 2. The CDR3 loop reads CASSTGANQPQHF. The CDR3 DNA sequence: TGTGCCAGCAGTACAGGGGCAAATCAGCCCCAGCATTTT.

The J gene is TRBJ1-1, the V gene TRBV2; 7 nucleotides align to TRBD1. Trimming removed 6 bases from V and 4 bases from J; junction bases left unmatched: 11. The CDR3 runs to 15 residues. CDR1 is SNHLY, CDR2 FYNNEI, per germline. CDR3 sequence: CASRSTGMVGTEAFF. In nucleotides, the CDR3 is TGTGCCAGCAGGTCGACAGGGATGGTGGGCACTGAAGCTTTCTTT.

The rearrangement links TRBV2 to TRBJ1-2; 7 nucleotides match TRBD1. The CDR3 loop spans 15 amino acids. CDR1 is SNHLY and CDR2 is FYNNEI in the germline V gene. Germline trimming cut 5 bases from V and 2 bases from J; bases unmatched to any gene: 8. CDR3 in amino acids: CASSYSGQVNYGYTF. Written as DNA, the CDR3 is TGTGCCAGCAGTTACTCTGGACAGGTCAACTATGGCTACACCTTC.

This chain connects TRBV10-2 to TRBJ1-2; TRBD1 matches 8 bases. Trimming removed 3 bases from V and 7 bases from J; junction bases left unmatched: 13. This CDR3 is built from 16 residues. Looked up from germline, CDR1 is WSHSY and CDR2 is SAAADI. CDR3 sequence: CASSDYPGQGIGGYTF. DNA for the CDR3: TGCGCCAGCAGTGACTACCCCGGACAGGGCATCGGTGGCTACACCTTC.

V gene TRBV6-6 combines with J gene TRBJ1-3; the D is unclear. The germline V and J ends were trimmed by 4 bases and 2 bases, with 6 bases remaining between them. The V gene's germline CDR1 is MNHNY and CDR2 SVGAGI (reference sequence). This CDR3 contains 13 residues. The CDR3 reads CASSSGTGNTIYF. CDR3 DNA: TGTGCCAGCAGTTCCGGGACTGGAAACACCATATATTTT.

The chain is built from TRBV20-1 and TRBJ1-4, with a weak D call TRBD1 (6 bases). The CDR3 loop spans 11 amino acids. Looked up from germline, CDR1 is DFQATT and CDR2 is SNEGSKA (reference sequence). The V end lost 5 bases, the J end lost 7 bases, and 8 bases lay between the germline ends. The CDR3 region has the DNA TGCAGTGCTGGACAGATTGAAAAACTGTTTTTT. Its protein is CSAGQIEKLFF.

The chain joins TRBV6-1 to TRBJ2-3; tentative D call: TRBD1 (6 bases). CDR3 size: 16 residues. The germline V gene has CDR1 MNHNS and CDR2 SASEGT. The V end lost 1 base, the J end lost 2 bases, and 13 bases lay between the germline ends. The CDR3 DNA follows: TGTGCCAGCAGTGAAGTGGACAGCTTACCCACAGATACGCAGTATTTT. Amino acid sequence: CASSEVDSLPTDTQYF.

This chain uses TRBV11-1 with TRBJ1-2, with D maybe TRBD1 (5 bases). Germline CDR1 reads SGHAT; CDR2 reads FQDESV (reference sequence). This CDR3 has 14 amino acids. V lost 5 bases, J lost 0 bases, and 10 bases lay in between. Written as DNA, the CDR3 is TGTGCCAGCAGCGACAGCGACTCTAACTATGGCTACACCTTC. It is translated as CASSDSDSNYGYTF. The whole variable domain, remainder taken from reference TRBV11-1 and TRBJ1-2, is EAEVAQSPRYKITEKSQAVAFWCDPISGHATLYWYRQILGQGPELLVQFQDESVVDDSQLPKDRFSAERLKGVDSTLKIQPAELGDSAMYLCASSDSDSNYGYTFGSGTRLTVV.

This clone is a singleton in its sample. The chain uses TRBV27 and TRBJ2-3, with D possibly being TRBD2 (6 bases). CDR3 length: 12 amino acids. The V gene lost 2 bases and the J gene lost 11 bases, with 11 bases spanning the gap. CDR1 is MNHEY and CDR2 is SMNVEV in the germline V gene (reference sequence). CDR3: CASSLRGGKQYF. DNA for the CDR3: TGTGCCAGCAGTTTACGTGGGGGGAAGCAGTATTTT.

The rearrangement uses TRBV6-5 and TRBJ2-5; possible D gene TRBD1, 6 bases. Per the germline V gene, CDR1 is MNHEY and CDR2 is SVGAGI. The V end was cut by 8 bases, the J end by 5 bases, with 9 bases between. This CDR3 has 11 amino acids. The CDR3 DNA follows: TGTGCCAGCGGGACAATGGAGACCCAGTACTTC. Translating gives CASGTMETQYF.

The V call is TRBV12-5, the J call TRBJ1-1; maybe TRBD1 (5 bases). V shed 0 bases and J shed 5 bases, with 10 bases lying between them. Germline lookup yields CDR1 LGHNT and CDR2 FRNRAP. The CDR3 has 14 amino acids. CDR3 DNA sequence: TGTGCTAGTGGTTTGGTAATTCAGGGAACTGAAGCTTTCTTT. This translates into CASGLVIQGTEAFF.